This entry lists 31 T cell receptor beta chains sequenced from one sample in a study of blood T cell repertoires in COVID-19. Generated by immunoSEQ multiplex PCR, the TCRdb table keeps only in-frame clones and is missing some. Of some 150,000 clones in the sample, 80% to 90% were seen once. Sequencing was performed on peripheral blood. Every receptor here comes from a woman aged 55-69 years with acute or convalescent COVID-19.

The chain couples TRBV18 to TRBJ1-1; D is possibly TRBD1 (6 bases). The V end was cut by 3 bases, the J end by 1 base, with 9 bases between. The CDR3 contains 14 residues. Germline lookup yields CDR1 KGHSH and CDR2 LQKENI. CDR3 in DNA: TGTGCCAGCTCACCTCGGGGGGCGAACACTGAAGCTTTCTTT. This translates into CASSPRGANTEAFF.

A single count supports this clone. The CDR3 reads CASRTGAEGTQYF. The CDR3 region has the DNA TGCGCCAGCCGTACAGGGGCCGAGGGGACCCAGTACTTC. The chain uses TRBV5-1 and TRBJ2-5, with TRBD1 matching over 7 bases. The CDR3 is 13 amino acids. V lost 7 bases to trimming and J lost 7 bases; unmatched junction nucleotides: 10. From germline, CDR1 is SGHRS and CDR2 YFSETQ. Complete variable domain (other parts from reference TRBV5-1 and TRBJ2-5): KAGVTQTPRYLIKTRGQQVTLSCSPISGHRSVSWYQQTPGQGLQFLFEYFSETQRNKGNFPGRFSGRQFSNSRSEMNVSTLELGDSALYLCASRTGAEGTQYFGPGTRLLVL.

The chain joins TRBV6-4 to TRBJ1-5, with TRBD1 identical over 8 bases. Germline lookup yields CDR1 MRHNA and CDR2 SNTAGT. The V and J ends lost 6 bases and 6 bases, in that order; junction bases with no gene match: 4. This CDR3 is 13 amino acids long. The CDR3 loop reads CASSQQGGQPQHF. The CDR3 nucleotides are TGTGCCAGCAGCCAACAGGGGGGTCAGCCCCAGCATTTT.

The rearrangement joins TRBV29-1 to TRBJ2-7, with TRBD1 matching over 7 bases. CDR3 length: 13 residues. The germline V gene has CDR1 SQVTM and CDR2 ANQGSEA. The V segment lost 7 bases and the J segment 6 bases; nucleotides outside the gene matches: 12. DNA of the CDR3: TGCAGCGCGAGGGGGCCCCTTCTACTCGAGCAGTACTTC. The encoded protein is CSARGPLLLEQYF.

This clone showed up just once. The gene calls are TRBV4-3 and TRBJ1-4, with TRBD1 matching 7 bases. Germline loops: CDR1 LGHNA, CDR2 YSLEER. V shed 5 bases and J 3 bases; nucleotides not matched to a gene: 9. The CDR3 extends over 16 amino acids. The CDR3 region is CASSLGQGEANEKLFF. The CDR3 DNA is TGCGCCAGCAGCTTGGGCCAGGGGGAAGCTAATGAAAAACTGTTTTTT.

The chain recombines TRBV28 with TRBJ2-3; TRBD1 is a possible D gene (6 bases). This CDR3 is 13 amino acids long. V shed 8 bases and J shed 5 bases, with 14 bases lying between them. Germline values: CDR1 MDHEN, CDR2 SYDVKM. CDR3: CASYRAELDTQYF. CDR3 nucleotides: TGTGCCAGCTACAGGGCAGAACTAGATACGCAGTATTTT.

The chain recombines TRBV29-1 with TRBJ1-5; TRBD1 is a possible D gene (5 bases). The CDR3 has 12 amino acids. Trimming pared 4 bases from V and 5 bases from J, leaving 9 bases between. Germline CDR1 SQVTM, CDR2 ANQGSEA. CDR3 loop: CSVGTTDQPQHF. The DNA of the CDR3 is TGCAGCGTTGGGACGACAGATCAGCCCCAGCATTTT.

About this clone: This same CDR3 is encoded by further DNA sequences in the sample. The J gene is TRBJ2-3, the V gene TRBV15; the D is unclear. The CDR3 covers 13 residues. V gave up 2 bases and J gave up 0 bases, with 3 bases separating them. Germline assignment: CDR1 LNHNV and CDR2 YYDKDF (reference sequence). CDR3 protein: CATSRTSTDTQYF. CDR3 DNA: TGTGCCACCAGCAGAACTAGCACAGATACGCAGTATTTT.

The chain recombines TRBV7-8 with TRBJ1-4; the match to TRBD1 covers 7 bases. V shed 5 bases, J shed 13 bases, and the junction held 16 bases outside the gene matches. The CDR3 length is 15 residues. Germline loops: CDR1 SGHVS, CDR2 FQNEAQ. The CDR3 DNA is TGTGCCAGCAGCCCCTCGACAGGGTACCACGGGGGACTGTTTTTT. It specifies CASSPSTGYHGGLFF.

CDR3 nucleotides: TGTGCCAGCAGTCTTAAGGGGCCAAATACGCAGTATTTT. Translation gives CASSLKGPNTQYF. The chain carries TRBV28 and TRBJ2-3; maybe TRBD1 (5 bases). This CDR3 has 13 amino acids. Germline V lookup: CDR1 MDHEN, CDR2 SYDVKM. V shed 5 bases and J shed 7 bases, with 13 bases lying between them.

This rearrangement joins TRBV3-1 (or the pseudogene TRBV3-2) to TRBJ1-6; D unresolved. V was clipped by 1 base and J by 6 bases, with 7 bases between them. Germline V lookup: CDR1 LGHDT, CDR2 YNNKEL (reference sequence). The length of the CDR3 is 14 residues. DNA of the CDR3: TGTGCCAGCAGCCAAGCCCGGGTTAATTCACCCCTCCACTTT. This gives the protein CASSQARVNSPLHF.

The chain links TRBV9 to TRBJ2-4, with D perhaps TRBD1 (5 bases). The CDR3 has 14 residues. With 4 bases removed from V and 1 base from J, the gap between germline ends came to 9 bases. Germline-derived CDR1 and CDR2 are SGDLS and YYNGEE. The CDR3 nucleotides are TGTGCCAGCAGCCCCCCAGGGGCCAAAAACATTCAGTACTTC. It yields the protein CASSPPGAKNIQYF.

This clone was seen just once. This chain links TRBV19 with TRBJ1-2, with TRBD1 matching over 7 bases. There are 14 residues in the CDR3. Germline lookup yields CDR1 LNHDA and CDR2 SQIVND (reference sequence). V was pared by 3 bases and J by 4 bases, with 5 bases of the junction left unmatched. CDR3 DNA: TGTGCCAGTAGTATGGCCCAGGGGGGCTATGGCTACACCTTC. Its translation: CASSMAQGGYGYTF.

V usage is TRBV19 and J usage is TRBJ1-1, with TRBD1 as a possible D gene (5 bases). The ends were cut back, 1 base at V and 9 bases at J, with 9 bases in the middle. The CDR3 covers 12 residues. Germline CDR1 and CDR2: LNHDA and SQIVND (reference sequence). The CDR3 DNA reads as TGTGCCAGTAGTATAGGCGCAGGGAAAGCTTTCTTT. This translates into CASSIGAGKAFF. Supplemented by reference TRBV19 and TRBJ1-1, the full variable domain reads DGGITQSPKYLFRKEGQNVTLSCEQNLNHDAMYWYRQDPGQGLRLIYYSQIVNDFQKGDIAEGYSVSREKKESFPLTVTSAQKNPTAFYLCASSIGAGKAFFGQGTRLTVV.

The CDR3 reads CASSQDPRGANTGELFF. The CDR3 region has the DNA TGCGCCAGCAGCCAAGATCCGCGGGGCGCGAACACCGGGGAGCTGTTTTTT. The gene calls are TRBV4-3 and TRBJ2-2, with D possibly being TRBD2 (6 bases). CDR1 and CDR2 (germline): LGHNA, YSLEER. V was shortened by 0 bases and J by 0 bases, with 11 bases between the two germline ends. This CDR3 is 17 amino acids long.

The V gene is TRBV18, the J gene TRBJ2-3, with a weak D call TRBD1 (6 bases). CDR1 and CDR2 from the germline V gene are KGHSH and LQKENI. The CDR3 spans 17 residues. The V end was cut by 0 bases, the J end by 9 bases, with 22 bases between. The CDR3 sequence is CASSPPTARGQWGTQYF. The CDR3 nucleotides are TGTGCCAGCTCACCACCGACAGCTAGAGGACAGTGGGGGACGCAGTATTTT.

The chain carries TRBV15 and TRBJ2-3; maybe TRBD1 (5 bases). Germline assignment: CDR1 LNHNV and CDR2 YYDKDF (reference sequence). The CDR3 loop spans 15 amino acids. Trimming took 6 bases from V and 2 from J, leaving 15 bases between them. DNA for the CDR3: TGTGCCACCAGTCCGGCAAGGACATCCACAGATACGCAGTATTTT. Amino acids: CATSPARTSTDTQYF.

The chain is built from TRBV27 and TRBJ2-7; TRBD1 aligns across 8 bases. The CDR3 contains 14 residues. V shed 6 bases and J 1 base; nucleotides not matched to a gene: 5. Germline V gene lookup returns CDR1 MNHEY and CDR2 SMNVEV (reference sequence). The CDR3 DNA follows: TGTGCCAGCAGACGGACAGGGCCTTCCTACGAGCAGTACTTC. It yields the protein CASRRTGPSYEQYF.

The chain couples TRBV28 to TRBJ1-5; 8 bases match TRBD1. This CDR3 has 16 residues. Germline V gene lookup returns CDR1 MDHEN and CDR2 SYDVKM. The V segment lost 6 bases and the J segment 2 bases; nucleotides outside the gene matches: 9. CDR3 DNA: TGTGCCAGCAGCTCATCAGGGGGCATCGGCAATCAGCCCCAGCATTTT. This encodes CASSSSGGIGNQPQHF.

This rearrangement joins TRBV4-3 to TRBJ2-2; D uncertain. There are 14 residues in the CDR3. The V end was cut by 2 bases, the J end by 7 bases, with 11 bases between. Germline CDR1 and CDR2: LGHNA and YSLEER. This CDR3 reads CASSQIPFGGELFF. As DNA, the CDR3 is TGCGCCAGCAGCCAAATTCCCTTCGGCGGGGAGCTGTTTTTT.

This chain links TRBV28 with TRBJ1-1; D uncertain. The length of the CDR3 is 12 residues. Trimming removed 8 bases from V and 4 bases from J, with 11 bases in between. CDR1 and CDR2 from the germline V gene are MDHEN and SYDVKM. The DNA for the CDR3 is TGTGCCAGCCTCAAACGGGTCACTGAAGCTTTCTTT. Protein product: CASLKRVTEAFF.

V is TRBV6-6 and J is TRBJ1-5; tentatively, D is TRBD1 (6 bases). From germline, CDR1 is MNHNY and CDR2 SVGAGI (reference sequence). Trimming cost V 5 bases and J 7 bases, with 9 bases left between them. This CDR3 is built from 12 residues. DNA for the CDR3: TGTGCCAGCAGTCTCGACAGGCAGCCCCAGCATTTT. This translates into CASSLDRQPQHF.

The chain couples TRBV11-3 to TRBJ2-3; tentative D call: TRBD1 (5 bases). The CDR3 loop spans 13 amino acids. CDR1 and CDR2 from the germline V gene are SGHNT and YENEEA. V lost 5 bases to trimming and J lost 2 bases, with 8 bases between them. The CDR3 region is CASSAGNTDTQYF. The CDR3 DNA reads TGTGCCAGCAGCGCAGGGAACACAGATACGCAGTATTTT.

V gene TRBV6-5 combines with J gene TRBJ1-2; 8 bases line up with TRBD1. Germline V gives CDR1 MNHEY, CDR2 SVGAGI. The CDR3 is 12 residues long. J lost 3 bases, V lost 7 bases, and 1 base had no gene match. The CDR3: CASTGGHYGYTF. The CDR3, as DNA: TGTGCCAGCACAGGGGGCCACTATGGCTACACCTTC.

The chain couples TRBV5-1 to TRBJ1-6, with 9 bases that match TRBD1. Trimming took 4 bases from V and 8 from J; bases not matched to a gene: 7. Germline-derived CDR1 and CDR2 are SGHRS and YFSETQ. The CDR3 length is 15 residues. The DNA of the CDR3 is TGCGCCAGCAGCCTACAGGGGGCGGGATATTCACCCCTCCACTTT. Its protein is CASSLQGAGYSPLHF.

The CDR3: CATSDPRRSGNTIYF. For the CDR3, the DNA is TGTGCCACCAGTGATCCCAGGCGCTCTGGAAACACCATATATTTT. The chain joins TRBV24-1 to TRBJ1-3, with D uncertain. The CDR3 is made up of 15 amino acids. Trimming cost V 3 bases and J 0 bases, with 8 bases left between them. Germline V gene sequence: CDR1 KGHDR, CDR2 SFDVKD.

The CDR3 sequence: CASSPGGGRSGGEQFF. For the CDR3, the DNA is TGTGCCAGCAGCCCAGGCGGGGGGCGTTCAGGGGGTGAGCAGTTCTTC. J is TRBJ2-1 and V is TRBV6-2 or TRBV6-3, with TRBD2 as a possible D gene (8 bases). The CDR3 totals 16 residues. V was clipped by 6 bases and J by 9 bases, with 24 bases between them. Germline-derived CDR1 and CDR2 are MNHEY and SVGEGT.

This sequence joins TRBV7-3 and TRBJ2-5; a weak D match, TRBD2 (5 bases). Germline V lookup: CDR1 SGHTA, CDR2 FQGTGA. The CDR3 has 15 residues. Trimming stripped 5 bases from V and 4 bases from J, with 17 bases between. In DNA form, the CDR3 reads TGTGCCAGCAGCCAAACCGGGGTAGGAACAGAGACCCAGTACTTC. It translates to CASSQTGVGTETQYF.

This clone was detected only once. The genes are TRBV3-1 (or the pseudogene TRBV3-2) and TRBJ2-1; a possible D gene is TRBD1 (6 bases). Germline V gene data show CDR1 as LGHDT and CDR2 as YNNKEL (reference sequence). This CDR3 is 12 amino acids long. V lost 10 bases, J lost 8 bases, and 15 bases lay in between. The CDR3 DNA follows: TGTGCCACCGAGGACAGTTCAGATGAGCAGTTCTTC. Its protein is CATEDSSDEQFF.

This clone was observed a single time. V gene TRBV7-2 combines with J gene TRBJ2-3, with 9 bases lining up with TRBD2. J gave up 5 bases and V 7 bases, and 13 bases lay outside the gene matches. In germline, CDR1 is SGHTA, CDR2 FQGNSA. CDR3 length: 16 residues. CDR3 protein: CASTPQPAGGLDTQYF. The DNA for the CDR3 is TGTGCCAGCACCCCTCAACCGGCGGGGGGGCTAGATACGCAGTATTTT.

The chain carries TRBV24-1 and TRBJ2-1; 12 nucleotides match TRBD1. CDR1 is KGHDR and CDR2 is SFDVKD in the germline V gene. The V and J ends lost 3 bases and 7 bases, in that order; junction bases with no gene match: 3. The CDR3 sequence is 15 residues long. In nucleotides, the CDR3 is TGTGCCACCAGTGATCAGGGACAGGGGGCAAATGAGCAGTTCTTC. Translating gives CATSDQGQGANEQFF.